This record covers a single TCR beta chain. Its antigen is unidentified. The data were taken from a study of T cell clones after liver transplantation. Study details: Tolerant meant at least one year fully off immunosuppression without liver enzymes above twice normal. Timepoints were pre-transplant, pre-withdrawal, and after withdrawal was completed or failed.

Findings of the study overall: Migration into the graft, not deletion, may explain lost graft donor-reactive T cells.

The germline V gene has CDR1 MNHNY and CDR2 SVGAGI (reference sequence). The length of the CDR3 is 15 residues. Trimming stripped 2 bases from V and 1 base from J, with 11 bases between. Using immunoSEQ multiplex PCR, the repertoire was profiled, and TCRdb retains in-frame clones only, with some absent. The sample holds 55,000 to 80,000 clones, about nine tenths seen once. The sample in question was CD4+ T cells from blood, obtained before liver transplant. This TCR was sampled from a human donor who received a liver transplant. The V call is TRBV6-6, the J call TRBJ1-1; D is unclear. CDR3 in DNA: TGTGCCAGCAGTTACACCGGGGTTGGGAACACTGAAGCTTTCTTT. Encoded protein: CASSYTGVGNTEAFF.